Below are 28 T cell receptor beta chains sequenced from a single sample in a study of metastatic and nonmetastatic thyroid tumors. Treatment of any kind had been given to no patient before thyroid surgery. TCRdb re-analyzed the PCR reads through MiXCR. The sample includes roughly 58,000 clones, approximately 4% seen only once; the top ten take around 22%. Sequenced material: blood. The receptor source for this set is a female donor with papillary thyroid cancer or a benign thyroid nodule (not recorded which). Some clones in this sample may be carry-over from other donors' samples.

This clone occurred many times. The chain is built from TRBV5-5 and TRBJ2-7; a possible D gene is TRBD2 (5 bases). The V gene lost 6 bases and the J gene lost 3 bases, with 7 bases spanning the gap. CDR1 and CDR2 (germline): SGHKS, YYEKEE (reference sequence). This CDR3 has 11 amino acids. CDR3: CASTGLYEQYF. CDR3 nucleotides: TGTGCCAGCACCGGACTCTACGAGCAGTACTTC.

The genes are TRBV5-6 and TRBJ2-3; D remains unclear. Trimming left V 2 bases short and J 1 base short, with 17 bases between. From germline, CDR1 is SGHDT and CDR2 YYEEEE. The CDR3 consists of 17 residues. CDR3 loop: CASSFYGGRQGTDTQYF. CDR3 DNA sequence: TGTGCCAGCAGCTTTTATGGCGGAAGGCAGGGCACAGATACGCAGTATTTT. Filled out from reference TRBV5-6 and TRBJ2-3, the complete variable domain reads DAGVTQSPTHLIKTRGQQVTLRCSPKSGHDTVSWYQQALGQGPQFIFQYYEEEERQRGNFPDRFSGHQFPNYSSELNVNALLLGDSALYLCASSFYGGRQGTDTQYFGPGTRLTVL.

This clone has a handful of counts. The chain recombines TRBV6-1 with TRBJ2-3, with TRBD2 identical over 7 bases. Germline V gives CDR1 MNHNS, CDR2 SASEGT. The CDR3 spans 16 residues. Unmatched junction bases numbered 7, after V lost 4 bases and J lost 0 bases. CDR3 region: CASSGGDGGSTDTQYF. In DNA, the CDR3 is TGTGCCAGCAGTGGAGGAGACGGGGGGAGCACAGATACGCAGTATTTT.

This clone showed up just a few times. A much more abundant neighbour one base away suggests this may be a read error. The V call is TRBV2, the J call TRBJ2-7; D is possibly TRBD1 (5 bases). The end of the DNA is better explained by TRBJ2-5, so the J call may be wrong. Germline CDR1 is SNHLY and CDR2 is FYNNEI. This CDR3 is 13 amino acids long. CDR3 DNA: TGTGCCAGCCTCCTGGACACCCAAGAGACCCAGTACTTC. This translates into CASLLDTQETQYF.

This clone has ten or more counts. The CDR3 DNA sequence: TGTGCCAGCAGTGCCCTCGAGACGGGGGTTGGCTACACCTTC. It translates to CASSALETGVGYTF. This rearrangement joins TRBV6-1 to TRBJ1-2; a possible D gene is TRBD1 (5 bases). Trimming shortened V by 4 bases and J by 7 bases, and 16 bases separated the two germline ends. Germline lookup yields CDR1 MNHNS and CDR2 SASEGT. The CDR3 covers 14 residues.

This chain connects TRBV18 to TRBJ2-7; D remains unclear. This CDR3 has 12 residues. Germline V gives CDR1 KGHSH, CDR2 LQKENI. The V and J ends lost 8 bases and 0 bases respectively, with 8 bases between them. CDR3 coding DNA: TGTGCCAGCCAAATAGGCTCCTACGAGCAGTACTTC. As protein: CASQIGSYEQYF.

Many counts were recorded for this clone. Other DNA sequences of this sample code for an identical CDR3. V is TRBV19 and J is TRBJ1-3; 7 nucleotides agree with TRBD1. Looked up from germline, CDR1 is LNHDA and CDR2 is SQIVND (reference sequence). The V and J ends lost 6 bases and 2 bases, in that order; junction bases with no gene match: 4. The CDR3 is 14 amino acids. The CDR3 nucleotides read TGTGCCAGTAGAAACACAGGGGCTGGAAACACCATATATTTT. It encodes CASRNTGAGNTIYF.

This clone appeared many times. J is TRBJ2-1 and V is TRBV20-1; 12 positions agree with TRBD2. The germline CDR1 and CDR2 sequences are DFQATT and SNEGSKA (reference sequence). Trimming cost V 1 base and J 2 bases; bases outside gene matches: 3. The CDR3 sequence is 16 residues long. The CDR3 DNA reads as TGCAGTGCTAGAGTAGCTAGCGGGGGGGCCTACAATGAGCAGTTCTTC. Amino acid sequence: CSARVASGGAYNEQFF.

This clone was found many times. This rearrangement joins TRBV5-1 to TRBJ2-5; 11 bases fit TRBD1. This CDR3 region has 15 residues. Germline V gives CDR1 SGHRS, CDR2 YFSETQ. The ends lost 1 base at V and 5 bases at J; junction bases unmatched: 4. The CDR3 region is CASSLTGTGGETQYF. For the CDR3, the DNA is TGCGCCAGCAGCTTGACCGGGACAGGGGGGGAGACCCAGTACTTC.

The table lists this clone with many counts. The J gene is TRBJ2-2, the V gene TRBV6-4, with a possible D match to TRBD1 (6 bases). CDR3 length: 14 amino acids. V dropped 5 bases and J dropped 5 bases, with 12 bases sitting between them. Germline V gene sequence: CDR1 MRHNA, CDR2 SNTAGT. The CDR3 region is CASSSRRGTGELFF. The CDR3, as DNA: TGTGCCAGCAGTTCCCGTAGGGGGACCGGGGAGCTGTTTTTT.

About this clone: This clone may be a read error of a much larger clone one base away. The V gene is TRBV2, the J gene TRBJ2-5; TRBD2 might be the D (6 bases). With 6 bases removed from V and 4 bases from J, the gap between germline ends came to 6 bases. This CDR3 spans 11 amino acids. Per the germline V gene, CDR1 is SNHLY and CDR2 is FYNNEI. The CDR3 region is CASSGGETQYF. Here the CDR3 DNA reads TGTGCCAGCAGCGGGGGAGAGACCCAGTACTTC.

This clone was picked up many times. This rearrangement joins TRBV12-3 or TRBV12-4 to TRBJ2-6; 10 bases are a match to TRBD1. After removal of 6 bases from V and 4 bases from J, the junction contained 12 bases not matched to a gene. This CDR3 contains 18 residues. CDR3 bases: TGTGCCAGCAGGGGAGACGGGACAGGGGTATCGGGGGCCAACGTCCTGACTTTC. It encodes CASRGDGTGVSGANVLTF.

The rearrangement joins TRBV20-1 to TRBJ2-1, with 8 bases matching TRBD2. Germline V gene data show CDR1 as DFQATT and CDR2 as SNEGSKA (reference sequence). V gave up 6 bases and J gave up 5 bases; unmatched junction bases: 12. The length of the CDR3 is 15 residues. The CDR3 DNA sequence: TGCAGTGCAATTACCGTGACTAGCGTAAACAATGAGCAGTTCTTC. It is translated as CSAITVTSVNNEQFF.

This clone was recorded at least ten times. The chain recombines TRBV24-1 with TRBJ2-2; 10 bases agree with TRBD2. The CDR3 sequence is 17 residues long. Germline V gene data show CDR1 as KGHDR and CDR2 as SFDVKD. The ends lost 6 bases at V and 1 base at J; junction bases unmatched: 7. CDR3 DNA sequence: TGTGCCACCAGTTCGTCGCTAGCGGGAGAGAACACCGGGGAGCTGTTTTTT. Translated, it gives CATSSSLAGENTGELFF.

This clone was seen many times. This chain joins TRBV24-1 and TRBJ2-1; no clear D. CDR3 size: 15 residues. The V gene's germline CDR1 is KGHDR and CDR2 SFDVKD. Trimming shortened V by 1 base and J by 5 bases, and 11 bases separated the two germline ends. The CDR3 DNA is TGTGCCACCAGTGATTTTTCTCGGGCCAACAATGAGCAGTTCTTC. Encoded protein: CATSDFSRANNEQFF.

This clone was observed at least ten times. For the CDR3, the DNA is TGTGCCAGCAGTTACACGGGACCCGAGGCTGGAAACACCATATATTTT. It is translated as CASSYTGPEAGNTIYF. This chain uses TRBV6-6 with TRBJ1-3, with a weak D call TRBD1 (5 bases). V shed 2 bases and J shed 2 bases, with 13 bases lying between them. This CDR3 spans 16 amino acids. Germline V lookup: CDR1 MNHNY, CDR2 SVGAGI (reference sequence).

This clone appeared a few times. The chain combines TRBV27 with TRBJ2-1; tentatively, D is TRBD1 or TRBD2 (5 bases each). Germline CDR1 is MNHEY and CDR2 is SMNVEV (reference sequence). V lost 5 bases and J 3 bases, leaving 8 bases between the germline ends. CDR3 length equals 13 residues. CDR3: CASSRGVYNEQFF. In DNA, the CDR3 is TGTGCCAGCAGTCGAGGGGTCTACAATGAGCAGTTCTTC.

Points on this clone: A single base separates this from a much larger clone, so it may be a read error. The J gene is TRBJ1-6, the V gene TRBV7-9; weak D call: TRBD1 (6 bases). CDR1 and CDR2 from the germline V gene are SEHNR and FQNEAQ (reference sequence). V lost 2 bases, J lost 9 bases, and 11 bases lay in between. The CDR3 length is 14 residues. The CDR3 nucleotides are TGTGCCAGCAGCTTATATCCCAGGGGTTCACCCCTCCACTTT. It translates to CASSLYPRGSPLHF.

The J gene is TRBJ2-2, the V gene TRBV27; TRBD2 is a possible D gene (7 bases). V lost 0 bases to trimming and J lost 5 bases, with 10 bases between them. Germline-derived CDR1 and CDR2 are MNHEY and SMNVEV (reference sequence). The length of the CDR3 is 15 residues. The CDR3 nucleotides are TGTGCCAGCAGTTTATCACAGGGAGGGACCGGGGAGCTGTTTTTT. It yields the protein CASSLSQGGTGELFF.

V gene TRBV19 combines with J gene TRBJ1-5; a possible D gene is TRBD1 (6 bases). CDR1 is LNHDA and CDR2 is SQIVND in the germline V gene (reference sequence). This CDR3 comprises 17 residues. V gave up 4 bases and J gave up 2 bases, with 18 bases separating them. CDR3 amino acids: CASSRGEGVIGNQPQHF. In DNA form, the CDR3 reads TGTGCCAGTAGTAGGGGGGAGGGGGTGATTGGCAATCAGCCCCAGCATTTT.

This clone was seen repeatedly, ten times or more. The rearrangement joins TRBV3-1 to TRBJ2-6, with D unclear. Between the trimmed V and J ends, which lost 3 bases and 0 bases, there was a span of 6 bases. Germline V gives CDR1 LGHDT, CDR2 YNNKEL (reference sequence). The CDR3 totals 15 residues. The CDR3 sequence: CASSQGASGANVLTF. CDR3 bases: TGTGCCAGCAGCCAGGGCGCCTCTGGGGCCAACGTCCTGACTTTC.

This clone was seen at least ten times. The sample contains more than one DNA sequence encoding this CDR3. J is TRBJ2-3 and V is TRBV10-3, with TRBD2 matching over 15 bases. CDR3 size: 18 residues. Germline V gene data show CDR1 as ENHRY and CDR2 as SYGVKD. Germline trimming cut 5 bases from V and 0 bases from J; bases unmatched to any gene: 6. The CDR3 DNA reads TGTGCCATCAGTACTGGACTAGCGGGAGGGAGGAGCACAGATACGCAGTATTTT. It is translated as CAISTGLAGGRSTDTQYF.

About this clone itself: At one boundary the junction diverges from the germline segment, which might be a read error. V gene TRBV11-2 combines with J gene TRBJ1-2; D remains unclear. Looked up from germline, CDR1 is SGHAT and CDR2 is FQNNGV. The CDR3 length is 12 residues. This chain's CDR3 is CASTPEQYGSTF. CDR3 bases: TGTGCCAGCACTCCGGAACAGTATGGCTCCACCTTC.

This clone was recorded at least ten times. The chain has TRBV5-1 and TRBJ2-5, with 15 positions matching TRBD2. V lost 3 bases and J lost 4; bases outside the gene matches: 13. Germline lookup yields CDR1 SGHRS and CDR2 YFSETQ. The CDR3 runs 19 residues. The chain's CDR3 is CASSSGLAGGPASRETQYF. DNA of the CDR3: TGCGCCAGCAGCTCTGGACTAGCGGGAGGGCCTGCCTCGAGAGAGACCCAGTACTTC.

Remarks on this clone: A much larger clone differs from this one at a single base, so this may be a read error. J is TRBJ1-2 and V is TRBV5-5; possible D gene TRBD1, 5 bases. Looked up from germline, CDR1 is SGHKS and CDR2 is YYEKEE (reference sequence). V gave up 0 bases and J gave up 1 base, with 10 bases separating them. The CDR3 is 15 residues long. The CDR3 loop is CASSLGGGVNYGYTF. The CDR3 nucleotides read TGTGCCAGCAGCTTGGGGGGGGGTGTTAACTATGGCTACACCTTC.

The chain recombines TRBV30 with TRBJ1-6, with D hard to call. Germline CDR1 GTSNPN, CDR2 SVGIG (reference sequence). The CDR3 runs 15 residues. The ends were cut back, 0 bases at V and 2 bases at J, with 8 bases in the middle. DNA for the CDR3: TGTGCCTGGAGTGTAGGGAGCACCTATAATTCACCCCTCCACTTT. Translated: CAWSVGSTYNSPLHF. The full variable domain, rest sourced from reference TRBV30 and TRBJ1-6, is SQTIHQWPATLVQPVGSPLSLECTVEGTSNPNLYWYRQAAGRGLQLLFYSVGIGQISSEVPQNLSASRPQDRQFILSSKKLLLSDSGFYLCAWSVGSTYNSPLHFGNGTRLTVT.

In regard to this clone: Other DNA sequences within the sample encode an identical CDR3. The rearrangement links TRBV5-1 to TRBJ2-5; the D call may be TRBD1 or TRBD2 (5 bases each). The ends were cut back, 6 bases at V and 5 bases at J, with 20 bases in the middle. The CDR3 has 15 amino acids. Germline lookup yields CDR1 SGHRS and CDR2 YFSETQ. CDR3 residues: CASMIEGRVIETQYF. As DNA, the CDR3 is TGCGCCAGCATGATAGAGGGCAGGGTGATCGAGACCCAGTACTTC. The variable domain in full, with the rest retrieved from reference TRBV5-1 and TRBJ2-5, is KAGVTQTPRYLIKTRGQQVTLSCSPISGHRSVSWYQQTPGQGLQFLFEYFSETQRNKGNFPGRFSGRQFSNSRSEMNVSTLELGDSALYLCASMIEGRVIETQYFGPGTRLLVL.

J is TRBJ2-7 and V is TRBV6-1, with D uncertain. V lost 6 bases and J 3 bases, leaving 12 bases between the germline ends. Per germline, CDR1 MNHNS and CDR2 SASEGT. This CDR3 spans 13 amino acids. CDR3 loop: CASSRIELYEQYF. The CDR3 nucleotides are TGTGCCAGCAGCCGGATTGAGCTCTACGAGCAGTACTTC.